The 5 T cell receptor beta chains reported below all come from one sample, sequenced in a study of shared clonotypes between healthy human individuals. Naive CD8 cells, CD45RO-negative and positively selected for CCR7, excluded terminally differentiated effector memory CD45RA+ cells. Sequenced by immunoSEQ multiplex PCR; TCRdb stores in-frame clones only, minus some. The sample lists millions of clones; about 94% were seen once. What was sequenced was naive CD8+ T cells sorted from blood. The receptor set was obtained from a man aged 18 to 35 in good health.

For this clone: The junction does not match germline at one end; this may be a read error. The genes are TRBV7-9 and TRBJ2-7, with unresolved D. CDR1 SEHNR and CDR2 FQNEAQ come from the germline V gene (reference sequence). This CDR3 is 15 amino acids long. CDR3 amino acids: CASSQEASHPYEQYF. The CDR3, as DNA: TGCGCCAGCAGCCAAGAGGCCAGCCACCCCTACGAGCAGTACTTC. Full variable domain (remainder filled in from reference TRBV7-9 and TRBJ2-7): DTGVSQNPRHKITKRGQNVTFRCDPISEHNRLYWYRQTLGQGPEFLTYFQNEAQLEKSRLLSDRFSAERPKGSFSTLEIQRTEQGDSAMYLCASSQEASHPYEQYFGPGTRLTVT.

V usage is TRBV9 and J usage is TRBJ2-7; 8 positions match TRBD1. Germline CDR1 is SGDLS and CDR2 is YYNGEE. V shed 4 bases and J 2 bases; nucleotides not matched to a gene: 5. This CDR3 region has 14 residues. CDR3 nucleotide sequence: TGTGCCAGCAGCTTCTCGACAGGGGCCTACGAGCAGTACTTC. The encoded protein is CASSFSTGAYEQYF.

CDR3 in DNA: TGTGCCAGCAGCTTAGAGGTGGGGGGCGCGGATCAGCCCCAGCATTTT. Its translation is CASSLEVGGADQPQHF. The V gene is TRBV7-9, the J gene TRBJ1-5, with D perhaps matching TRBD1 (6 bases). V lost 1 base and J lost 5, with 15 bases in between. The CDR3 is made up of 16 amino acids. Germline CDR1 reads SEHNR; CDR2 reads FQNEAQ (reference sequence).

The chain carries TRBV5-4 and TRBJ2-7; 10 bases are shared with TRBD2. In germline, CDR1 is SGHNT, CDR2 YYREEE (reference sequence). V lost 4 bases and J lost 7; bases outside the gene matches: 5. CDR3 length: 13 residues. The CDR3 region has the DNA TGTGCCAGCAGCACGGGACTAGCGTTAGAGCAGTACTTC. Its translation: CASSTGLALEQYF.

About this clone itself: Other DNA sequences in this sample translate to the same CDR3. The rearrangement links TRBV19 to TRBJ2-7; unclear D gene. V was pared by 6 bases and J by 3 bases, with 6 bases between. Germline CDR1 reads LNHDA; CDR2 reads SQIVND (reference sequence). The CDR3 covers 11 residues. The CDR3 is CASSLGYEQYF. Written as DNA, the CDR3 is TGTGCCAGTAGCCTCGGCTACGAGCAGTACTTC. Supplemented by reference TRBV19 and TRBJ2-7, the full variable domain reads DGGITQSPKYLFRKEGQNVTLSCEQNLNHDAMYWYRQDPGQGLRLIYYSQIVNDFQKGDIAEGYSVSREKKESFPLTVTSAQKNPTAFYLCASSLGYEQYFGPGTRLTVT.